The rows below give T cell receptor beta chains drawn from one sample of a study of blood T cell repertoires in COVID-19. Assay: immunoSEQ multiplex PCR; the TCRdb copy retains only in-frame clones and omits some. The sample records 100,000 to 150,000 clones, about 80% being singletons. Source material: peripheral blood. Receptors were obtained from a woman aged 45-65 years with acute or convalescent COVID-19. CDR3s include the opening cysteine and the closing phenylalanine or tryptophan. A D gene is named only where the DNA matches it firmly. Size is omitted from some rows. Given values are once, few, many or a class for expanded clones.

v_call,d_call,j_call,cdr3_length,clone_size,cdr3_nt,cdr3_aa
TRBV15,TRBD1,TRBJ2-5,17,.,TGTGCCACCAGCAGAGTGATTAGGGACAGGGTGCAGGAGACCCAGTACTTC,CATSRVIRDRVQETQYF
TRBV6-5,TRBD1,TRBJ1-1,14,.,TGTGCCAGCACCGGGACAGGGATGAACACTGAAGCTTTCTTT,CASTGTGMNTEAFF
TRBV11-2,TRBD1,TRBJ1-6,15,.,TGTGCCAGCAGCTCCCCCGCAGGGGGCCGTTCACCCCTCCACTTT,CASSSPAGGRSPLHF
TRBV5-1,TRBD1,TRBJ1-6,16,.,TGCGCCAGCAGCGTCGGGACAGGGACCAGATATTCACCCCTCCACTTT,CASSVGTGTRYSPLHF
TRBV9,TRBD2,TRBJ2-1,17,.,TGTGCCAGCAGCCCTTCGACTAGCGGGGGAAAATACAATGAGCAGTTCTTC,CASSPSTSGGKYNEQFF
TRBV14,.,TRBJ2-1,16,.,TGTGCCAGCAGCCAAGATCAGGCAGGGAGGAGAAATGAGCAGTTCTTC,CASSQDQAGRRNEQFF
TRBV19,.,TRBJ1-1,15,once,TGTGCCAGTACCGATACTTCCAGGCCTAACACTGAAGCTTTCTTT,CASTDTSRPNTEAFF
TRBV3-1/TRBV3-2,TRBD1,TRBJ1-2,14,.,TGTGCCAGCAGCCAAGGAGGGGGCGCGAAGGGCTACACCTTC,CASSQGGGAKGYTF
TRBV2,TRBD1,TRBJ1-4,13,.,TGTGCCGTACCGGGACAGGGTCGTGAAAAACTGTTTTTT,CAVPGQGREKLFF
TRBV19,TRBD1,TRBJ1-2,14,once,TGTGCCAGTAGTCCCCGACAGGGCCTGGATGGCTACACCTTC,CASSPRQGLDGYTF
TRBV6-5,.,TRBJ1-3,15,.,TGTGCCAGCAGCGCAGGGGCTAGCTCTGGAAACACCATATATTTT,CASSAGASSGNTIYF
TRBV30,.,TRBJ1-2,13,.,TGTGCCTGGTCGCCAGGGGCTACCTATGGCTACACCTTC,CAWSPGATYGYTF
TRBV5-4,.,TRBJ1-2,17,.,TGTGCCAGCAGCTTGGGATCGGCAAGTTCTTCTAGCTATGGCTACACCTTC,CASSLGSASSSSYGYTF
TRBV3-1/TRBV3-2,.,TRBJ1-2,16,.,TGTGCCAGCAGCCCGCGACAGTCGGGGGGCACCTATGGCTACACCTTC,CASSPRQSGGTYGYTF
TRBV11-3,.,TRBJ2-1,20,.,TGTGCCAGCAGCTTAGGTTTCGGGGACCGAACAGGGAAAAGCTACAATGAGCAGTTCTTC,CASSLGFGDRTGKSYNEQFF
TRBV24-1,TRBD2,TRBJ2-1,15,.,TGTGCCACCAGTGAAAGCGGGGGGGCCTACAATGAGCAGTTCTTC,CATSESGGAYNEQFF
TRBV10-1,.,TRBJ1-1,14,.,TGCGCCAGCAGTGAGTCGGACAAGAACACTGAAGCTTTCTTT,CASSESDKNTEAFF
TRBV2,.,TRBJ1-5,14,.,TGTGCCAGCAGTGAGCGTGGGGGCACTCAGCCCCAGCATTTT,CASSERGGTQPQHF
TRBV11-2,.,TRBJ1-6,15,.,TGTGCCAGCAGCTTAGTTTCGGGACAATATTCCCCCCTCCACTTT,CASSLVSGQYSPLHF
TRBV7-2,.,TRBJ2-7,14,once,TGTGCCAGCAGCTTAGCCTCAGGGGCCTACGAGCAGTACTTC,CASSLASGAYEQYF
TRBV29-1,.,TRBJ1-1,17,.,TGCAGCGTTGAAGTAGCAGGGTGGGGGGTTATGAACACTGAAGCTTTCTTT,CSVEVAGWGVMNTEAFF
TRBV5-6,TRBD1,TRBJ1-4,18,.,TGTGCCAGCAGCCGTCCCGGGACAGGGTTCGGGACTAATGAAAAACTGTTTTTT,CASSRPGTGFGTNEKLFF
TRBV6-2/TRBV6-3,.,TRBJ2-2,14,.,TGTGCCAGCAGTTACCTCGCGAACACCGGGGAGCTGTTTTTT,CASSYLANTGELFF